This paragraph covers one TCR beta chain sequence. Its antigen is not identified. This sample is drawn from a study of tumor and adjacent non-tumor tissue in lung cancer. Findings of the study overall: Shorter survival was associated with higher TCR diversity in tumors. Compared with tumor, normal lung showed significantly lower TCR diversity.

This CDR3 is built from 12 residues. Per germline, CDR1 MNHNY and CDR2 SVGAGI (reference sequence). Trimming took 11 bases from V and 11 from J, leaving 18 bases between them. A modified ARM-PCR protocol with three rounds of nested PCR amplified TCRbeta. Using its own MiXCR run on the multiplex PCR reads, TCRdb lists one record per CDR3 protein. This table has some 120,000 distinct CDR3 sequences, roughly 64% appearing once. This sample's RNA came from whole unsorted tissue. The chain couples TRBV6-6 to TRBJ1-4; possible D gene TRBD1, 6 bases. The clonotype comes from a man under 40 with non-small cell lung cancer. Source material: lung tumor tissue. CDR3 DNA: TGTGCCGGTCACGGAGCCGACAGGAAACTGTTTTTT. This translates into CAGHGADRKLFF.